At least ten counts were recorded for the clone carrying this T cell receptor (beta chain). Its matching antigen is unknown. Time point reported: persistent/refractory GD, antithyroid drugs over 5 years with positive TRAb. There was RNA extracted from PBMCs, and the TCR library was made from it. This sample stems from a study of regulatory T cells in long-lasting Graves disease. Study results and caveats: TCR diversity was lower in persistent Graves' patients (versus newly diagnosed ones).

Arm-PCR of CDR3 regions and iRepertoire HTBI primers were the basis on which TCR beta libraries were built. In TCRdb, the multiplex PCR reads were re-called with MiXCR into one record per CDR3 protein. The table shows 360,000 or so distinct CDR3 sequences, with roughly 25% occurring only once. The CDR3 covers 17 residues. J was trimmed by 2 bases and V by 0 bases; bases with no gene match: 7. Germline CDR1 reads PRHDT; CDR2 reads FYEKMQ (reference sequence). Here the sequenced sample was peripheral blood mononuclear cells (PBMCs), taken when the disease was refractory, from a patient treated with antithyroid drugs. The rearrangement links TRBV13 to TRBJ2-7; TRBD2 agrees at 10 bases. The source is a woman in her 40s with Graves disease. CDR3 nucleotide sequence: TGTGCCAGCAGCTTAGGGAGAGGACTAGCGGAACCCTACGAGCAGTACTTC. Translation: CASSLGRGLAEPYEQYF.